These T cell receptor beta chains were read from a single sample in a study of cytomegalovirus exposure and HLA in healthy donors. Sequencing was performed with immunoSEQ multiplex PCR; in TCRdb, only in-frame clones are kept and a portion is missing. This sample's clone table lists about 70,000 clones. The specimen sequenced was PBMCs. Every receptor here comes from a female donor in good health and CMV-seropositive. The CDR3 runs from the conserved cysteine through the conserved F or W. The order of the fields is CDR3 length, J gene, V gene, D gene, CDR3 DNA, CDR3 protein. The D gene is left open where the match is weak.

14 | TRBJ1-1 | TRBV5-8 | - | TGTGCCAGCAGCTTGGCAAGCGTCAACACTGAAGCTTTCTTT | CASSLASVNTEAFF
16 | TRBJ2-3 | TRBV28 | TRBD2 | TGTGCCAGCAGTGCAACTAGCGGGGGGGCGAGAGGGGCGCAGTATTTT | CASSATSGGARGAQYF
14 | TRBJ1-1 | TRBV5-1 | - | TGCGCCAGCAGCTTGGTGGCGGCGAACACTGAAGCTTTCTTT | CASSLVAANTEAFF
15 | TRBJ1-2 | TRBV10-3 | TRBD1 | TGTGCCATCAGCACGACAGGGATTGCTAACTATGGCTACACCTTC | CAISTTGIANYGYTF
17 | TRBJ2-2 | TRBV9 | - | TGTGCCAGCAGCGTAGGCAGCGGTGGAGCGAGGGCCGGGGAGCTGTTTTTT | CASSVGSGGARAGELFF
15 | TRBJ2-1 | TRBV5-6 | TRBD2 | TGTGCCAGCAGCTTGCATCGCGGGGGGGCCAATGAGCAGTTCTTC | CASSLHRGGANEQFF
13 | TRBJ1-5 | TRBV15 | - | TGTGCCACCAGCAGAGATAAAAATCAGCCCCAGCATTTT | CATSRDKNQPQHF
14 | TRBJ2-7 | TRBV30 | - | TGTGCCTGCACCCGGGAAGGTACTGCCTACGAGCAGTACTTC | CACTREGTAYEQYF
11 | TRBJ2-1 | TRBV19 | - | TGTGCCAGTGGTCAGTACAATGAGCAGTTCTTC | CASGQYNEQFF
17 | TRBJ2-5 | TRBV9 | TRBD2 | TGTGCCAGCAGCATCGCGGGGACTAGCCATGCGCAAGAGACCCAGTACTTC | CASSIAGTSHAQETQYF
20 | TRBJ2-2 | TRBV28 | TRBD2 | TGTGCCAGCAAACCCATCTCGCCCGGACTAGCGGGGGGGTTGGCCGGGGAGCTGTTTTTT | CASKPISPGLAGGLAGELFF
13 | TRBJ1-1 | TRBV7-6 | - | TGTGCCAGCAGCCCCCGCGGTGGAGGGAAAGCTTTCTTT | CASSPRGGGKAFF
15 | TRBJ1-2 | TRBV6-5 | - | TGTGCCAGCAGCTCCTCATACAGGGACGGGTCTGGCTACACCTTC | CASSSSYRDGSGYTF
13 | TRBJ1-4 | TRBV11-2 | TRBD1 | TGTGCCAGCAGAGGGACAGGGTCGGAAAAACTGTTTTTT | CASRGTGSEKLFF
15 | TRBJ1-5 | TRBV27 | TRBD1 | TGTGCCAGCACTTTTGACACCGGGACAGATCGACCCCAGCATTTT | CASTFDTGTDRPQHF
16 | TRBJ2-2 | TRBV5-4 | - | TGTGCCAGCAGCCTACCCCGAGGGGGTAGCACCGGGGAGCTGTTTTTT | CASSLPRGGSTGELFF
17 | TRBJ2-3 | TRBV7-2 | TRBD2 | TGTGCCAGCAGCTTAGGAATCCTAGCGGGGGGGACAGATACGCAGTATTTT | CASSLGILAGGTDTQYF
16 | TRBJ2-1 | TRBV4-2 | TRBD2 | TGTGCCAGCAGCCAAGTGAGACTAGCGGGCGCCAATGAGCAGTTCTTC | CASSQVRLAGANEQFF
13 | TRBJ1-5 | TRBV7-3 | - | TGTGCCAGCAGCCGGGAATTCGGTCAGCCCCAGCATTTT | CASSREFGQPQHF
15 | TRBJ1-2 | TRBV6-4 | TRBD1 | TGTGCCAGCAGTGACTCCCCGGGACAGCCATATGGCTACACCTTC | CASSDSPGQPYGYTF
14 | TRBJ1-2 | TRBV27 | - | TGTGCCAGCAGTTTTGCTCAGCAGGGTATAAGCTACACCTTC | CASSFAQQGISYTF
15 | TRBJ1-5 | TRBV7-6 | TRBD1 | TGTGCCAGCAGCGCCGGGACAGGGGTTAATCAGCCCCAGCATTTT | CASSAGTGVNQPQHF
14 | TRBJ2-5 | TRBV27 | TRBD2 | TGTGCCAGCAGTCCCTGGACTAGCGGGAATCCCCAGTACTTC | CASSPWTSGNPQYF
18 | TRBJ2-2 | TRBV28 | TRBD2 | TGTGCCAGCAGCCCCATCACTAGCGGGGGGACGAACACCGGGGAGCTGTTTTTT | CASSPITSGGTNTGELFF
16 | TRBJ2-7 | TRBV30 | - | TGTGCCTGGAGTTCGACGTATCATACTAAGGCTTACGAGCAGTACTTC | CAWSSTYHTKAYEQYF